The T cell receptor (beta chain) described here comes from a study of control samples from healthy donors and cancer patients (dated by TCRdb to 2020 to 2022). A word on this clone: What this receptor recognizes is not known. No base-level quality is on record; no much larger clone is a single base apart.

According to the germline V gene, CDR1 reads SGDLS and CDR2 reads YYNGEE. Trimming removed 2 bases from V and 4 bases from J; the gene matches leave 1 base unexplained. From its cysteine to its phenylalanine, the CDR3 spans 13 amino acids. The only DNA kept is the CDR3, 39 bases in frame from the first base. The library was obtained by the immunoSEQ multiplex PCR assay. Imported from immuneACCESS, the table was reduced by TCRdb to in-frame sequences with V and J called. These copies leave out some clones; in studies compared against another copy, an unresolved V gene accounts for under half, and the cause of the remainder is not known. In this sample the table shows 140,000 to 150,000 clones, 75% to 95% of which occur a single time. The top ten clonotypes cover roughly 3.1% of the sample.

The chain is assembled from TRBV9 and TRBJ1-1, and 8 bases in between align with TRBD1. The specimen was blood. The TCR originated in a man under 40 in good health. At the DNA level, the sequence is TGTGCCAGCAGCGTGACAGGGGTCACTGAAGCTTTCTTT. Its coded protein is CASSVTGVTEAFF.